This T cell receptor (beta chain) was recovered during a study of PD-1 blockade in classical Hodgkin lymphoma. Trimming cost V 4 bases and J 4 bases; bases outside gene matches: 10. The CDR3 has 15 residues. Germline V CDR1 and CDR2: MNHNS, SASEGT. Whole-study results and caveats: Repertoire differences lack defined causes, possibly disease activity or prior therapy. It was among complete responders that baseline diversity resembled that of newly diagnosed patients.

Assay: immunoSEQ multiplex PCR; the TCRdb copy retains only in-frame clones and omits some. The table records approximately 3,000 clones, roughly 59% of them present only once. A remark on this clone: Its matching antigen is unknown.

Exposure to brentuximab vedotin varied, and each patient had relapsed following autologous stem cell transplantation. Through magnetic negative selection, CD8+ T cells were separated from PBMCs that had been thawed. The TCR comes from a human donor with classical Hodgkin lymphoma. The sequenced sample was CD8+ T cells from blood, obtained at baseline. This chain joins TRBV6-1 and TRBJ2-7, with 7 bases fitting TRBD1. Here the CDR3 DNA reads TGTGCCAGCAGTGTCCGGGACAGCGAGCAGTACGAGCAGTACTTC. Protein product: CASSVRDSEQYEQYF.